This T cell receptor beta chain stems from a study of response to subunit inactivated influenza vaccine. V was pared by 7 bases and J by 2 bases, with 15 bases between. Germline V CDR1 and CDR2: SNHLY, FYNNEI. CDR3 length: 14 residues. Study outcomes and limitations: A suggestion made by the authors is that each seasonal influenza vaccination recruits few new T cells.

TCRdb redid the calling of the RT-PCR reads with MiXCR, one entry per CDR3 protein. The sample holds roughly 460,000 distinct CDR3 sequences, approximately 9.9% seen once. Regarding this clonotype: Its antigen is not known.

Sequencing used PBMCs from blood, obtained roughly 46 days after vaccination. The gene calls are TRBV2 and TRBJ2-7; TRBD2 might be the D (6 bases). The TCR comes from a man aged 50 to 60 who received an inactivated influenza vaccine. The CDR3 reads CASKVGLITYEQYF. CDR3 DNA sequence: TGTGCCAGCAAAGTGGGACTTATTACCTACGAGCAGTACTTC.